The 14 T cell receptor beta chains below come from one sample, sequenced in a study of shared clonotypes between healthy human individuals. This table comes from immunoSEQ multiplex PCR, and its TCRdb copy is limited to in-frame clones, with some not included. The repertoire consists of approximately 2.3 million clones, with more than 85% occurring once and the leading ten covering 0.35% to 0.45%. Material for sequencing was naive CD4+ T cells from PBMCs. The subset is: CD45RA+ positively selected. These receptors all stem from a man between 18 and 29 years old in good health. Some clones in this sample may be carry-over from other donors' samples.

A word on this clone: Within the sample, other DNA sequences also encode this same CDR3. The CDR3 here is CASSLGGENTEAFF. The CDR3 bases are TGTGCCAGCAGCTTAGGGGGGGAGAACACTGAAGCTTTCTTT. V and J are TRBV7-3 and TRBJ1-1; D might be TRBD1 (5 bases). The V end lost 2 bases, the J end lost 1 base, and 8 bases lay between the germline ends. The CDR3 length is 14 residues. Germline V gene sequence: CDR1 SGHTA, CDR2 FQGTGA.

The rearrangement links TRBV2 to TRBJ2-5; TRBD2 agrees at 8 bases. The germline V gene has CDR1 SNHLY and CDR2 FYNNEI. The CDR3 is 14 residues long. After removal of 8 bases from V and 3 bases from J, the junction contained 8 bases not matched to a gene. In DNA, the CDR3 is TGTGCCAGCTGTAAGCGGGAGTGGGAAGAGACCCAGTACTTC. The encoded protein is CASCKREWEETQYF.

J is TRBJ2-4 and V is TRBV9, with 8 nucleotides matching TRBD1. CDR3 size: 15 residues. CDR1 and CDR2 from the germline V gene are SGDLS and YYNGEE. The J segment lost 1 base and the V segment lost 3 bases, leaving 3 bases of the junction unmatched. The CDR3 loop is CASSERQGAKNIQYF. The CDR3 DNA is TGTGCCAGCAGCGAGCGACAGGGGGCCAAAAACATTCAGTACTTC.

This chain connects TRBV5-8 to TRBJ1-2; tentative D call: TRBD1 (5 bases). CDR3 length: 15 residues. In germline, CDR1 is SGHTS, CDR2 YDEGEE. Trimming left V 1 base short and J 8 bases short, with 18 bases between. The CDR3 bases are TGTGCCAGCAGCTTGATGGCTATGGGGGTGATCGGCTACACCTTC. This encodes CASSLMAMGVIGYTF.

This clone is a singleton in its sample. The rearrangement links TRBV5-5 to TRBJ2-3, with 11 positions matching TRBD2. The V gene end was trimmed by 4 bases and the J gene end by 2 bases; junction bases not matched to a gene: 6. Germline CDR1 is SGHKS and CDR2 is YYEKEE (reference sequence). This CDR3 is 16 amino acids long. As DNA, the CDR3 is TGTGCCAGCAGCCTCCGGACTAGCGGGTACACAGATACGCAGTATTTT. Its protein product is CASSLRTSGYTDTQYF.

V usage is TRBV28 and J usage is TRBJ2-7; D tentatively fits TRBD1 or TRBD2 (5 bases each). Germline V gene data show CDR1 as MDHEN and CDR2 as SYDVKM. This CDR3 comprises 14 residues. V was trimmed by 6 bases and J by 2 bases, leaving 14 bases between them. CDR3 sequence (DNA): TGTGCCAGCAGGGGTGGGACCGGACCCTACGAGCAGTACTTC. Its translation: CASRGGTGPYEQYF.

The rearrangement uses TRBV7-8 and TRBJ1-2; D gene unclear. V dropped 0 bases and J dropped 1 base, with 3 bases sitting between them. This CDR3 is 13 amino acids long. Germline V gene data show CDR1 as SGHVS and CDR2 as FQNEAQ. CDR3 amino acids: CASSLAVNYGYTF. As DNA, the CDR3 is TGTGCCAGCAGCTTAGCGGTTAACTATGGCTACACCTTC. Complete variable domain (other parts from reference TRBV7-8 and TRBJ1-2): GAGVSQSPRYKVAKRGQDVALRCDPISGHVSLFWYQQALGQGPEFLTYFQNEAQLDKSGLPSDRFFAERPEGSVSTLKIQRTQQEDSAVYLCASSLAVNYGYTFGSGTRLTVV.

The rearrangement uses TRBV9 and TRBJ2-3; 13 bases fit TRBD2. The CDR3 length is 16 residues. CDR1 is SGDLS and CDR2 is YYNGEE in the germline V gene. V shed 0 bases, J shed 6 bases, and the junction held 4 bases outside the gene matches. As DNA, the CDR3 is TGTGCCAGCAGCGTAGATGTACTAGCGGGAGGGGATACGCAGTATTTT. Translating gives CASSVDVLAGGDTQYF.

This chain's CDR3 is CASSPSGIIETQYF. The CDR3 DNA reads TGTGCCAGCAGCCCCAGCGGGATAATCGAGACCCAGTACTTC. The rearrangement uses TRBV11-2 and TRBJ2-5; 7 bases align to TRBD2. The CDR3 is made up of 14 amino acids. Per the germline V gene, CDR1 is SGHAT and CDR2 is FQNNGV. V lost 5 bases to trimming and J lost 5 bases; unmatched junction nucleotides: 8.

In its sample, this clone was seen once. CDR3: CASYNPGGGYSNQPQHF. The CDR3 DNA sequence: TGTGCCAGCTACAATCCAGGGGGAGGTTATAGCAATCAGCCCCAGCATTTT. V is TRBV28 and J is TRBJ1-5; 7 bases fit TRBD1. There are 17 residues in the CDR3. With V trimmed by 8 bases and J by 0 bases, 13 bases remained unmatched. The germline CDR1 and CDR2 sequences are MDHEN and SYDVKM. Full variable domain (rest looked up from reference TRBV28 and TRBJ1-5): DVKVTQSSRYLVKRTGEKVFLECVQDMDHENMFWYRQDPGLGLRLIYFSYDVKMKEKGDIPEGYSVSREKKERFSLILESASTNQTSMYLCASYNPGGGYSNQPQHFGDGTRLSIL.

This clone was detected once. The identical CDR3 is also encoded by other nucleotide sequences in the sample. The chain couples TRBV5-6 to TRBJ2-2; D possibly corresponds to TRBD2 (5 bases). V was clipped by 0 bases and J by 4 bases, with 7 bases between them. The germline gives CDR1 SGHDT, CDR2 YYEEEE. CDR3 size: 14 residues. The CDR3 is CASSLAGSTGELFF. As DNA, the CDR3 is TGTGCCAGCAGCTTGGCTGGGAGCACCGGGGAGCTGTTTTTT.

The genes are TRBV2 and TRBJ1-4; D call uncertain. From germline, CDR1 is SNHLY and CDR2 FYNNEI. Trimming stripped 5 bases from V and 8 bases from J, with 15 bases between. The CDR3 contains 14 residues. The CDR3 loop reads CASSLQSAREKLFF. CDR3 nucleotide sequence: TGTGCCAGCAGTCTGCAGTCAGCCCGGGAAAAACTGTTTTTT.

The chain carries TRBV9 and TRBJ1-1; D is undetermined. Per the germline V gene, CDR1 is SGDLS and CDR2 is YYNGEE. Trimming pared 0 bases from V and 4 bases from J, leaving 16 bases between. The CDR3 is 16 amino acids. CDR3 sequence reads: CASSVAPRIGSTEAFF. CDR3 nucleotides: TGTGCCAGCAGCGTAGCGCCGAGGATAGGGAGCACTGAAGCTTTCTTT.

This chain connects TRBV5-4 to TRBJ2-3; TRBD2 might be the D (5 bases). The CDR3 is 13 residues long. Trimming pared 10 bases from V and 1 base from J, leaving 13 bases between. Germline V lookup: CDR1 SGHNT, CDR2 YYREEE (reference sequence). CDR3 DNA: TGTGCCGCAGAGGAGAGGGGCACAGATACGCAGTATTTT. Amino acids: CAAEERGTDTQYF.